This T cell receptor (beta chain) was recovered during a study of cytomegalovirus exposure and HLA in healthy donors. At the level of the study: Across under 450 genotyped donors, around 82% landed in the Caucasian-associated ancestry cluster.

In the PCR, 60 Vbeta and 13 Jbeta primers were used. The method was immunoSEQ multiplex PCR; TCRdb's version includes in-frame clones alone and lacks a portion of them. Among about 180,000 clones listed, around 79% were seen once. At collection, donors were nominally healthy, but unrecorded immune exposures were probable. Germline CDR1 reads SGHNT; CDR2 reads YENEEA. The CDR3 totals 13 residues. Losses at the gene ends were 5 bases for V and 6 bases for J; bases not matched to a gene: 2. Specimen: PBMCs. The genes are TRBV11-3 and TRBJ2-3; 10 bases are shared with TRBD2. The receptor's source is a man in his forties in good health and CMV-seropositive. The CDR3: CASSPGLADTQYF. In DNA, the CDR3 is TGTGCCAGCAGCCCGGGACTAGCGGATACGCAGTATTTT.